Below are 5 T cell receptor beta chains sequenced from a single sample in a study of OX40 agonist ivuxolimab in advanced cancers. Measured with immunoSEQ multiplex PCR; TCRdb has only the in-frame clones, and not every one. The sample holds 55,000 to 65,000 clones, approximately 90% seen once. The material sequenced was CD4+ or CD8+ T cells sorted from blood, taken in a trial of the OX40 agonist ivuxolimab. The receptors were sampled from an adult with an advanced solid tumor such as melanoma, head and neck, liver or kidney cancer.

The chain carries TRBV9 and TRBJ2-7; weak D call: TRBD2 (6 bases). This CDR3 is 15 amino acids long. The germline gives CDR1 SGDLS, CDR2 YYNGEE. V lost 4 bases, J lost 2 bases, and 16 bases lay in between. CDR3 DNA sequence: TGTGCCAGCAGCCCCGGGACTTCCTCAGCCTACGAGCAGTACTTC. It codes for CASSPGTSSAYEQYF.

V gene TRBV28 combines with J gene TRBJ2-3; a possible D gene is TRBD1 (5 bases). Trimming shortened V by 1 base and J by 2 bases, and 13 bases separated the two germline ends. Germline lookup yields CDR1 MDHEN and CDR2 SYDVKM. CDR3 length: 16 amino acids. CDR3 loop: CASSLFHLGDTDTQYF. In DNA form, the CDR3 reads TGTGCCAGCAGTTTATTCCATCTAGGGGACACAGATACGCAGTATTTT.

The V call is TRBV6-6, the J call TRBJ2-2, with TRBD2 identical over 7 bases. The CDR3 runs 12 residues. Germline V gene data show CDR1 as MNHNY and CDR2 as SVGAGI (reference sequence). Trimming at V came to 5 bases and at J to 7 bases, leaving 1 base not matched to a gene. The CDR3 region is CASSGGGGELFF. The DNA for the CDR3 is TGTGCCAGCAGTGGGGGGGGCGGGGAGCTGTTTTTT.

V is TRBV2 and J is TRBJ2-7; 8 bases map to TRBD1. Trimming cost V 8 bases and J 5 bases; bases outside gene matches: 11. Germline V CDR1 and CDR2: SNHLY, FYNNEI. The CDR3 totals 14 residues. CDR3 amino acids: CASQEDRGIDEQYF. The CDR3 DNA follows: TGTGCCAGCCAAGAAGACAGGGGAATCGACGAGCAGTACTTC.

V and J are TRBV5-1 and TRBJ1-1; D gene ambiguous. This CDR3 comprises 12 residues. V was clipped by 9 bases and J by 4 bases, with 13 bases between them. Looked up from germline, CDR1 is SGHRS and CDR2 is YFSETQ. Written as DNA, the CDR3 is TGCGCCACCAGTACCTCTGGCACTGAAGCTTTCTTT. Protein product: CATSTSGTEAFF.